This T cell receptor (beta chain) was profiled in a study of T cell repertoires in cytomegalovirus infection. The overall study: Carrying CMV and the relevant HLA type showed in public TCR beta signatures. Study-wide points: Cumulative frequency (of public TCR beta family members) identified carriers of CMV plus the relevant HLA. Dominant in the ex vivo response were TCR beta clonotypes restricted by HLA-C and specific for CMV.

In this sample, this clonotype turned up a few times. What it recognizes is unknown. TCRdb analysed the reads with MiXCR anew, one entry per CDR3 protein. The table lists about 68,000 distinct CDR3 sequences, 20% to 25% of them singletons, with around three quarters in the top ten. Germline-derived CDR1 and CDR2 are MNHEY and SVGEGT. Trimming removed 4 bases from V and 1 base from J, with 10 bases in between. CDR3 length equals 14 residues. This TCR was recovered from a human donor in good health (CMV status not recorded). Some clones in this sample may be carry-over from other donors' samples. The J gene is TRBJ1-1, the V gene TRBV6-2 or TRBV6-3; no definite D call. The sample taken for sequencing was PBMCs, sequenced either directly or after in vitro stimulation (not recorded which). CDR3 residues: CASSSQARNTEAFF. The CDR3 nucleotides are TGTGCCAGCAGTTCCCAGGCGAGGAACACTGAAGCTTTCTTT.